Listed below are T cell receptor beta chains from one sample, sequenced in a study of metastatic and nonmetastatic thyroid tumors. TCRdb re-called the PCR reads with MiXCR. Of about 14,000 clones listed, 25% to 30% are singletons. The source material was blood. The receptors shown here come from a female donor with papillary thyroid cancer or a benign thyroid nodule (not recorded which). Some clones in this sample may be carry-over from other donors' samples. Each CDR3 is given with its conserved first and last residue. D genes are given only for firm matches. Expanded clones get a size class; other rows say once, few or many, or leave the size out.

TRBV12-3/TRBV12-4	TRBJ2-7	.	few	TGTGCCAGCCGTTCGGGAGTTAATACCGACGAGCAGTACTTC	CASRSGVNTDEQYF
TRBV20-1	TRBJ1-1	.	.	TGCAGTGCTAGAGTCTTTGCAGGGATGAACACTGAAGCTTTCTTT	CSARVFAGMNTEAFF
TRBV19	TRBJ1-5	.	.	TGTGCCAGTAGCGACGACTCCGGGCCTAGTTATCAGCCCCAGCATTTT	CASSDDSGPSYQPQHF
TRBV10-3	TRBJ2-3	TRBD2	medium-sized	TGTGCCATCAGTGAGAACGCGGGGGTCACAGATACGCAGTATTTT	CAISENAGVTDTQYF
TRBV27	TRBJ1-1	.	.	TGTGCCAGCAGTTTATGCGCGTTGACTGAAGCTTTCTTT	CASSLCALTEAFF
TRBV5-1	TRBJ1-1	TRBD1	.	TGCGCCAGCAGCTGGGGGGTGGACAGGTCCACTGAAGCTTTCTTT	CASSWGVDRSTEAFF
TRBV20-1	TRBJ1-3	.	.	TGCAGTGCTACCTCAGACGGAATGGGAAACACCATATATTTT	CSATSDGMGNTIYF
TRBV4-1	TRBJ1-4	.	.	TGCGCCAGCAGCCAAGATATCTACCGCTTAAATGAAAAACTGTTTTTT	CASSQDIYRLNEKLFF
TRBV6-1	TRBJ1-2	TRBD1	medium-sized	TGTGCCAGCAGGGACAGGTCCTATGGCTACACCTTC	CASRDRSYGYTF
TRBV12-5	TRBJ2-1	.	many	TGTGCTAGTGGCCTTGGGGTTGATGAGCAGTTCTTC	CASGLGVDEQFF
TRBV12-3/TRBV12-4	TRBJ2-7	TRBD2	few	TGTGCCAGCAGTCCCACCCTAGCGGCCTACGAGCAGTACTTC	CASSPTLAAYEQYF
TRBV6-5	TRBJ1-6	.	few	TGTGCCAGCAGTTACTCGATCTTTAATTCACCCCTCCACTTT	CASSYSIFNSPLHF
TRBV19	TRBJ2-3	.	medium-sized	TGTGCCAGTAGTACCCTAGCAGATACGCAGTATTTT	CASSTLADTQYF
TRBV4-2	TRBJ1-5	TRBD1	.	TGTGCCAGCAGCCAAGTTGGACAGGCCTATAGCAATCAGCCCCAGCATTTT	CASSQVGQAYSNQPQHF
TRBV11-2	TRBJ2-1	TRBD1	.	TGTGCCAGCAGCTCGCGACAGGGGTTGTCCTACAATGAGCAGTTCTTC	CASSSRQGLSYNEQFF
TRBV6-1	TRBJ2-7	.	medium-sized	TGTGCCAGCAGCCCTGGGGCTAGCAACGAGCAGTACTTC	CASSPGASNEQYF
TRBV27	TRBJ1-2	TRBD1	.	TGTGTCAGCAGCCCTAGGGTTGGACAGGGGGCTGGCTATGGCTACACCTTC	CVSSPRVGQGAGYGYTF
TRBV9	TRBJ2-2	.	many	TGCGCCAGCAGCTCAGGGACCACCGGGGAGCTGTTTTTT	CASSSGTTGELFF
TRBV6-1	TRBJ2-3	TRBD2	.	TGTGCCAGCAGTGAACTAGCGGGAGGGGATACGCAGTATTTT	CASSELAGGDTQYF
TRBV12-5	TRBJ2-2	.	few	TGTGCTAGTGGTTTGGGAGGGCCCGGGGAGCTGTTTTTT	CASGLGGPGELFF